The 5 T cell receptor beta chains listed next were all sequenced from one sample in a study of shared clonotypes between healthy human individuals. Cells designated naive CD8 were CD45RO-negative and were positively selected for CCR7, with terminally differentiated effector memory CD45RA+ cells excluded. Some clones are missing from TCRdb's copy, which holds only in-frame ones; the method was immunoSEQ multiplex PCR. Of about 2 million clones in the sample, approximately 94% were seen once. The sequencing sample was made of naive CD8+ T cells sorted from blood. These receptors came from a man aged 18 to 35 in good health.

This clone was seen only once. J is TRBJ2-5 and V is TRBV6-5; D remains unclear. Germline V gives CDR1 MNHEY, CDR2 SVGAGI. The CDR3 covers 14 residues. V dropped 2 bases and J dropped 1 base, with 8 bases sitting between them. In DNA, the CDR3 is TGTGCCAGCAGTTACGGACGAATCCAAGAGACCCAGTACTTC. This codes for CASSYGRIQETQYF.

V and J are TRBV5-4 and TRBJ1-2; the match to TRBD1 covers 7 bases. The germline gives CDR1 SGHNT, CDR2 YYREEE (reference sequence). The CDR3 contains 14 residues. J gave up 4 bases and V 5 bases, and 8 bases lay outside the gene matches. CDR3 region: CASSQLGQSYGYTF. In DNA, the CDR3 is TGTGCCAGCAGTCAATTGGGACAGAGCTATGGCTACACCTTC.

This chain uses TRBV5-8 with TRBJ1-4, with 7 bases aligning to TRBD1. With 0 bases clipped from V and 4 bases from J, the junction kept 12 bases outside the gene matches. Germline CDR1 reads SGHTS; CDR2 reads YDEGEE. This CDR3 is built from 18 residues. The CDR3 DNA reads as TGTGCCAGCAGCTTGGGGAACCTCCTGACAGGGCTTAATGAAAAACTGTTTTTT. Translation gives CASSLGNLLTGLNEKLFF.

This clone was counted once. This rearrangement joins TRBV5-1 to TRBJ1-2, with TRBD1 matching over 7 bases. The ends lost 3 bases at V and 0 bases at J; junction bases unmatched: 11. Germline V lookup: CDR1 SGHRS, CDR2 YFSETQ. The CDR3 is 17 residues long. The CDR3 DNA sequence: TGCGCCAGCAGCTCCCTACCAGGACAGGAGGCTAACTATGGCTACACCTTC. Its protein is CASSSLPGQEANYGYTF.

The chain recombines TRBV5-1 with TRBJ2-7; 8 bases match TRBD2. Germline CDR1 reads SGHRS; CDR2 reads YFSETQ. This CDR3 region has 14 residues. Losses at the gene ends were 1 base for V and 0 bases for J; bases not matched to a gene: 0. This CDR3 is CASSLLAGSYEQYF. The CDR3 nucleotides read TGCGCCAGCAGCTTGCTAGCGGGCTCCTACGAGCAGTACTTC.